This T cell receptor (beta chain) appears in the sequencing data of a study of cytomegalovirus exposure and HLA in healthy donors. Study-wide points: What a later analysis showed was that several of the most significant clusters appeared linked to common viral pathogens.

Of note for this clone: The antigen is not known.

PCR employed 60 Vbeta and 13 Jbeta primers. Clones were sequenced by immunoSEQ multiplex PCR, and TCRdb holds only the in-frame ones, with some missing. This repertoire shows some 190,000 clones, roughly 87% found once; its top ten account for around 1%. The specimen sequenced was PBMCs. The clonotype originates from a boy under 10 years old in good health and CMV-seronegative.

CDR3 amino acids: CASSSVPGQRRRDRGDIQYF. CDR3 in DNA: TGTGCCAGTAGTTCCGTACCGGGACAGAGGAGACGGGATCGTGGTGACATTCAGTACTTC. V gene TRBV19 combines with J gene TRBJ2-4; 7 bases match TRBD1. The junction had 27 bases not matched to a gene; V was cut back by 5 bases and J by 8 bases. CDR3 length: 20 amino acids. Germline lookup yields CDR1 LNHDA and CDR2 SQIVND (reference sequence).